A selection of T cell receptor beta chains follows, all from one sample in a study of cytotoxic CD8 clonotypes in ibrutinib-treated CLL. TCRdb's table, derived via immunoSEQ multiplex PCR, lists solely in-frame clones and lacks some. The sample yields about 40,000 clones, around 70% seen once. The sequencing here drew on PBMCs, taken at disease progression, from a patient treated with ibrutinib. These receptors came from a human donor with chronic lymphocytic leukemia. Each CDR3 is given with its conserved first and last residue. D genes are given only for firm matches. Clone size is shown for a subset of rows, as once, few, many or a class of expanded clone.

>TRBD2|TRBJ2-3|TRBV7-6|-
CASSSPAGGTGRDTQYF
TGTGCCAGCAGCTCCCCAGCGGGAGGGACAGGTAGAGATACGCAGTATTTT
>-|TRBJ1-3|TRBV30|-
CAWSPKRGLGNTIYF
TGTGCCTGGAGTCCAAAACGGGGTCTGGGAAACACCATATATTTT
>-|TRBJ2-1|TRBV5-1|-
CASSLGSGDNEQFF
TGCGCCAGCAGCTTGGGATCAGGGGATAATGAGCAGTTCTTC
>TRBD1|TRBJ1-2|TRBV29-1|-
CSVAEGAYGYTF
TGCAGCGTTGCAGAGGGGGCGTATGGCTACACCTTC
>TRBD2|TRBJ2-7|TRBV27|once
CASSLGLAGGYEQYF
TGTGCCAGCAGTCTCGGACTAGCGGGGGGCTACGAGCAGTACTTC
>-|TRBJ2-7|TRBV28|-
CASSRILRDWSYEQYF
TGTGCCAGCAGCCGCATCCTCCGGGACTGGTCCTACGAGCAGTACTTC
>-|TRBJ1-2|TRBV7-9|few
CASSLEGQGDYGYTF
TGTGCCAGCAGCTTAGAGGGGCAGGGAGACTATGGCTACACCTTC
>-|TRBJ1-1|TRBV5-6|-
CASSFGSSGSTEAFF
TGTGCCAGCAGCTTCGGATCTTCGGGGAGCACTGAAGCTTTCTTT
>-|TRBJ1-2|TRBV7-2|-
CASSSSPGQGYGYTF
TGTGCCAGCAGCTCCTCCCCGGGACAAGGGTATGGCTACACCTTC
>TRBD2|TRBJ2-3|TRBV5-1|-
CASSLFTSGGFTDTQYF
TGCGCCAGCAGCCTCTTTACTAGCGGGGGATTCACAGATACGCAGTATTTT
>-|TRBJ1-1|TRBV5-6|-
CASSLGGGTEAFF
TGTGCCAGCAGCTTGGGAGGGGGCACTGAAGCTTTCTTT
>-|TRBJ1-3|TRBV11-2|-
CASSTGITGNTIYF
TGTGCCAGCAGCACCGGGATCACAGGAAACACCATATATTTT
>-|TRBJ2-1|TRBV27|-
CASSLGASNEQFF
TGTGCCAGCAGTTTAGGGGCAAGCAATGAGCAGTTCTTC
>-|TRBJ2-5|TRBV6-4|few
CASSGDSGGTQYF
TGTGCCAGCAGCGGAGACAGCGGCGGGACCCAGTACTTC
>-|TRBJ2-2|TRBV18|few
CASSLGARTGELFF
TGTGCCAGCTCTTTGGGGGCTCGAACCGGGGAGCTGTTTTTT
>TRBD1|TRBJ1-1|TRBV18|-
CASSPGTGGETTEAFF
TGTGCCAGCTCCCCCGGGACAGGGGGCGAGACCACTGAAGCTTTCTTT
>TRBD1|TRBJ1-1|TRBV10-3|-
CAIRGTGGGAFF
TGTGCCATCAGGGGCACAGGGGGAGGGGCTTTCTTT
>-|TRBJ2-7|TRBV21-1|-
CASSPKVQRESGLYEQYF
TGTGCCAGCAGCCCTAAAGTCCAGCGGGAGTCTGGTCTTTACGAGCAGTACTTC
>-|TRBJ2-7|TRBV5-4|-
CASSLTVKVNGEQYF
TGTGCCAGCAGCTTAACCGTAAAAGTAAACGGCGAGCAGTACTTC